Described below is a single T cell receptor beta chain sequence and its context. Other DNA variants within this sample encode the same CDR3. Authors' processing steps: Quantification of nucleated cells was approximated via reference gene primer amplification. Profiling relied on immunoSEQ multiplex PCR, and the TCRdb table lists in-frame clones only, not all of them. V, J and clone size derive from that table, while D and trimming were established from the DNA sequence. This table has around 300,000 clones, approximately 87% appearing once. V was clipped by 1 base and J by 5 bases, with 10 bases between them. This CDR3 region has 14 residues. CDR1 is SEHNR and CDR2 is FQNEAQ in the germline V gene (reference sequence). This sample is part of a study of blood T cell repertoires in COVID-19. Overall study: The United States, Italy and Spain supplied acute and convalescent COVID-19 samples. Sources were T cells, B-cell-depleted T cells, or PBMCs; the material itself was cDNA or gDNA.

Sequencing used peripheral blood. V gene TRBV7-9 combines with J gene TRBJ2-3, with D unresolved. The source is a woman aged 45-59 years with active or convalescent COVID-19. This CDR3 is CASSLEAGGDTQYF. The CDR3 DNA reads as TGTGCCAGCAGCTTAGAGGCTGGCGGAGATACGCAGTATTTT.